Sequencing of this TCR beta chain was carried out in a study of shared clonotypes between healthy human individuals (dated by TCRdb to about 2020). Looking at the study overall: The cohort comprised two women and a few men aged 18 to 49 years. To increase sequencing depth and limit assay-specific biases, TCR repertoire library preparation and sequencing were carried out by different laboratories using diverse techniques. For each donor, CD4 naive and CD4 memory were each given three plates, CD8 naive was given two plates, and CD8 memory was given one plate. To estimate repertoire size and how much clonotype sharing occurs between individuals, the study deeply sequenced the blood TCR repertoires of several healthy adults. Between about 0.8 and 9 billion PBMCs per donor were obtained by leukapheresis.

In regard to this clone: The clone's antigen remains unknown. The record has no base qualities; no much larger clone is one base away.

CD8 naive samples consisted of CD45RO-negative cells that were positively selected for CCR7, yielding a CD45RA+CCR7+ population without TemRA cells. Healthy HIV-negative adults with no recently reported acute infections or vaccinations were included as donors. Every donor was a Caucasian adult residing in Nashville, Tennessee, USA. After blood collection by leukapheresis, PBMCs were isolated using Ficoll-Histopaque density gradient centrifugation and then cryopreserved in the vapor phase of liquid nitrogen. Analytical flow cytometry was used to check the purity and quantity of each magnetically sorted T cell population. From each sorted fraction, genomic DNA was isolated and quantified by UV absorbance on a Nanodrop 2000c. Cut back by 4 bases and 0 bases, the V and J ends lie 10 bases apart. CDR1 SNHLY and CDR2 FYNNEI are derived from the germline V gene. The CDR3 contains 15 residues, cysteine and phenylalanine counted. The kept DNA is CDR3 alone, 45 bases in frame from the first base.

Using the deep immunoSEQ assay, multiplex PCR amplified TCR CDR3 regions from genomic DNA. Genomic DNA extracted from each cell subset was distributed evenly over all wells of several immunoSEQ 96-well plates, and each plate served as one replicate. Each replicate PCR for sorted subsets received around 0.2 ug genomic DNA, equal to roughly 30,000 T cell genomes. Purified libraries were quantified with a Qubit 3.0 fluorometer, sized on a Bioanalyzer 2100, and re-quantified with the KAPA Library Quantification kit. A separate single-read 150-cycle Illumina NextSeq 550 flow cell was used to sequence each immunoSEQ 96-well plate. The source study handled its data this way. Because the immunoSEQ output included only junctional sequences and no quality scores, the filtering could not be the same as the filtering used for full-length reads. To assign V/J genes and CDR3, sequences were annotated against IMGT germline references using PyIR, a Python wrapper for IgBLAST v1.9. Reads with weak V/J assignments (E-value above 1e-6), missing CDR3, stop codons, out-of-frame junctions, or ambiguous translated residues were removed. V3J clonotypes were defined as sequences sharing an identical inferred V gene, J gene, and CDR3 amino acid sequence. Percentage overlap between repertoires was computed as shared unique clonotypes divided by the size of the smaller repertoire. RTK rarefaction, the Chao1 estimator, and Recon v2.1 estimates of unobserved clonotypes were used to assess repertoire richness. Generation probabilities for all TCRbeta clonotypes obtained by the gDNA method from a few donors were computed using OLGA. TCRdb re-hosts the immuneACCESS table, in-frame sequences only. Its copies lack some clones; in the studies checked, an unresolved V gene accounts for under half of them, and the cause for the rest is not known. V and J calls and clone size are those listed in that table; D and trimming were worked out from the DNA. Within this sample are 550,000 to 650,000 clones, with roughly 95% of them counted one time only. The ten largest account for 0.095% to 0.13% of the sample.

Here is what the overall study found, with its caveats: Estimated clonotype richness was generally larger for naive than for memory subsets. Incomplete sequencing was indicated by rarefaction of sorted-subset datasets, despite the large sequencing depth. Because the study included only a small number of donors, the genetic and exposure-history diversity represented was limited. Compared with non-shared clonotypes, the clonotypes found in all four sorted-subset donors had higher generation probabilities. When a handful of donors were compared, the shared fraction of clonotypes was 5% to 6.5% for naive CD4, more than 3% for naive CD8, 2.3% for memory CD4, and 0.4% for memory CD8. Only blood was sampled, and tissue TCR repertoires likely differ from those in blood. Pairwise subsampling indicated that sequencing depth was expected to affect the degree of clonotype sharing among donors.

Here the chain combines TRBV2 and TRBJ1-5; no D gene is confidently identified. The TCR comes from a woman aged 25-40 years in good health. The sample was naive CD8+ T cells sorted from blood. Per the publication, the cell subset or site label means: CD45RA+CCR7+. The CDR3 region: CASSVDGYSNQPQHF. The DNA sequence reads TGTGCCAGCAGTGTGGACGGATATAGCAATCAGCCCCAGCATTTT.